This is a list of T cell receptor beta chains from one sample in a study of chemoradiotherapy in HPV16-positive cancers. This table comes from immunoSEQ multiplex PCR, and its TCRdb copy is limited to in-frame clones, with some not included. The sample shows tens of thousands of clones, just under 75% of them seen only once. Collection of the sample occurred from a patient who underwent chemoradiotherapy. The source is a human donor with HPV-associated anogenital cancer. The CDR3 runs from the conserved cysteine through the conserved F or W. Fields, in order: D gene, J gene, clone size, V gene, CDR3 DNA, CDR3 protein. A D gene is named only where the DNA matches it firmly. Clone size appears in some rows only: once, few, many, or a class for an expanded clone.

NA TRBJ2-5 NA TRBV6-1 TGTGCCGCACGTATGGGGACATCCCAAGAGACCCAGTACTTC CAARMGTSQETQYF
NA TRBJ2-1 NA TRBV7-8 TGTGCCAGCAGCTTAGTCGCTGTCCTAGCCGTAAATGAGCAGTTCTTC CASSLVAVLAVNEQFF
NA TRBJ1-2 NA TRBV28 TGTGCCAGCAGTTTTCCTGGGACACAGGATGGCTACACCTTC CASSFPGTQDGYTF
NA TRBJ2-7 NA TRBV19 TGTGCCACGCGACAGGGACTCGAGCAGTACTTC CATRQGLEQYF
TRBD1 TRBJ1-6 NA TRBV5-6 TGTGCCAGCAGCTTTGGACAGGGCTGGAATTCACCCCTCCACTTT CASSFGQGWNSPLHF
NA TRBJ2-2 NA TRBV29-1 TGCAGCGTTAGGAGGTGGTCCGGGGAGCTGTTTTTT CSVRRWSGELFF
NA TRBJ1-4 NA TRBV18 TGTGCCAGCTCGCCTGGCTGGGACGATGAAAAACTGTTTTTT CASSPGWDDEKLFF
TRBD2 TRBJ2-3 once TRBV14 TGTGCCAGCAGCCAAGATGAGCGGGGAATGGGAGCAGATACGCAGTATTTT CASSQDERGMGADTQYF
TRBD2 TRBJ2-1 NA TRBV19 TGTGCCAGTAGCAAACTAGCGGGAGGGAATAATGAGCAGTTCTTC CASSKLAGGNNEQFF
TRBD1 TRBJ1-1 NA TRBV7-2 TGTGCCAGCAGCCCGACAGGGCTGAACACTGAAGCTTTCTTT CASSPTGLNTEAFF
NA TRBJ2-2 NA TRBV5-6 TGTGCCAGCAGCTTTTTTAGTGGCGGGGAGCTGTTTTTT CASSFFSGGELFF
NA TRBJ2-5 once TRBV9 TGTGCCAGCAGCGTAGCGCAGGGGGAGACCCAGTACTTC CASSVAQGETQYF
TRBD2 TRBJ2-1 NA TRBV7-6 TGTGCCAGCAGCCGTAGCCCTCTCGCGGGGGGCCCCTCCTACAATGAGCAGTTCTTC CASSRSPLAGGPSYNEQFF
NA TRBJ1-2 few TRBV5-5 TGTGCCAGCAGCTTCAGGGGTGACTATGGCTACACCTTC CASSFRGDYGYTF
TRBD2 TRBJ2-7 medium-sized TRBV5-1 TGCGCCAGCAGCTGGAGCGGGGCCGAGCAGTACTTC CASSWSGAEQYF
TRBD1 TRBJ1-5 few TRBV9 TGTGCCAGCAGCTCCACAGGGGGGGTCGATCAGCCCCAGCATTTT CASSSTGGVDQPQHF
NA TRBJ2-3 NA TRBV2 TGTGCCAGCAGAGATGTCCAGGGGGGGAAATATACGCAGTATTTT CASRDVQGGKYTQYF
NA TRBJ1-1 NA TRBV18 TGTGCCAGCTCACCACCTGTTGGGAACACTGAAGCTTTCTTT CASSPPVGNTEAFF
NA TRBJ1-1 few TRBV19 TGTGCCAGTAGTATGGGGTTGGGGAACACTGAAGCTTTCTTT CASSMGLGNTEAFF
NA TRBJ1-6 NA TRBV4-1 TGCGCCAGCAGCCACTCACCCGTTAGGTTTCCCCTCCACTTT CASSHSPVRFPLHF
TRBD1 TRBJ2-2 NA TRBV5-1 TGCGCCAGCAGCTTGTTTACAGGGGACACCGGGGAGCTGTTTTTT CASSLFTGDTGELFF
TRBD2 TRBJ2-7 NA TRBV7-9 TGTGCCAGCAGCTTGGCGGGGGGGTGGGACCTCTCCTACGAGCAGTACTTC CASSLAGGWDLSYEQYF
NA TRBJ2-7 NA TRBV7-2 TGTGCCAGCGGCGACAGACACTACGAGCAGTACTTC CASGDRHYEQYF
NA TRBJ1-2 NA TRBV10-3 TGTGCCATAACCGGAGGGACGAATGGCTACACCTTC CAITGGTNGYTF
NA TRBJ2-2 NA TRBV4-1 TGCGCCAGCAGCCAGGGGACTTCGGACACCGGGGAGCTGTTTTTT CASSQGTSDTGELFF
NA TRBJ2-5 NA TRBV5-1 TGCGCCAGCAGCTCTGCAAGTCAAGAGACCCAGTACTTC CASSSASQETQYF
TRBD2 TRBJ2-1 NA TRBV19 TGTGCCAGTACTCGAAAAGGGTGGGGACTAGCGGGAAGCTCCTACAATGAGCAGTTCTTC CASTRKGWGLAGSSYNEQFF
TRBD1 TRBJ2-1 NA TRBV7-3 TGTGCCAGCAGCTCCCAGCGGACAGGGTACAATGAGCAGTTCTTC CASSSQRTGYNEQFF
TRBD2 TRBJ2-3 NA TRBV27 TGTGCCAGCATTCCCTTGGTCGGGAGGCACACAGATACGCAGTATTTT CASIPLVGRHTDTQYF
NA TRBJ1-1 NA TRBV7-2 TGTGCCAGCACCCTGGTAGAGGGAGCAACTGAAGCTTTCTTT CASTLVEGATEAFF
TRBD1 TRBJ2-7 NA TRBV2 TGTGCCATCCCGGGGACAGCCTCCTACGAGCAGTACTTC CAIPGTASYEQYF
TRBD1 TRBJ2-7 medium-sized TRBV6-1 TGTGCCAGCAGTGAAATTGAGACAGGGGGCGACGAGCAGTACTTC CASSEIETGGDEQYF
NA TRBJ2-1 NA TRBV5-6 TGTGCCAGCAGTGGTGTCGGGGGCAATGAGCAGTTCTTC CASSGVGGNEQFF
TRBD2 TRBJ2-7 few TRBV27 TGTGCCAGCAGTTTATCCTCCCCCGCGGGGGAGTACTTC CASSLSSPAGEYF
TRBD2 TRBJ2-1 once TRBV5-4 TGTGCCAGCAGCCCGGGGAGGGCGACCTACAATGAGCAGTTCTTC CASSPGRATYNEQFF
NA TRBJ1-1 NA TRBV27 TGTGCCAGCAGGGGAGGGGGGGTCACTGAAGCTTTCTTT CASRGGGVTEAFF
NA TRBJ2-3 NA TRBV2 TGTGCCAGCAGTGTCCGGGGGTTTAGCACAGATACGCAGTATTTT CASSVRGFSTDTQYF
NA TRBJ2-7 NA TRBV28 TGTGCCAGCAGTTTAATCTACGAGCAGTACTTC CASSLIYEQYF
TRBD1 TRBJ2-7 NA TRBV5-1 TGCGCCAGCAGCTCCCGGGACAGGGGCTACGAGCAGTACTTC CASSSRDRGYEQYF
NA TRBJ2-3 NA TRBV30 TGTGCCTGGAGTGTAGGGGGAGCGTCAAAACGGGCAGATACGCAGTATTTT CAWSVGGASKRADTQYF
NA TRBJ2-3 NA TRBV5-1 TGCGCCAGCAGCTTGGATGGCACAGATACGCAGTATTTT CASSLDGTDTQYF
TRBD1 TRBJ1-5 NA TRBV28 TGTGCCAGCAGTTTCCCCACAGGGGTGAATCAGCCCCAGCATTTT CASSFPTGVNQPQHF
NA TRBJ1-4 NA TRBV7-2 TGTGCCAGCAGCTTAGTTGGAGGGGTGGTTGAAAAACTGTTTTTT CASSLVGGVVEKLFF
TRBD1 TRBJ1-5 NA TRBV28 TGTGCCAGTAGGACAGGGGGCCTCCAGCCCCAGCATTTT CASRTGGLQPQHF
NA TRBJ1-1 NA TRBV18 TGTGCCAGCTCACCTGTGGCGAACACTGAAGCTTTCTTT CASSPVANTEAFF
NA TRBJ2-7 NA TRBV20-1 TGCAGTGCGTTTAGTCGCCACGAGCAGTACTTC CSAFSRHEQYF
TRBD1 TRBJ1-2 NA TRBV19 TGTGCCAGTAGTACAGGACAGGGCCTTAACTATGGCTACACCTTC CASSTGQGLNYGYTF